This TCR beta chain derives from a study of T cells in Graves' hyperthyroidism and ophthalmopathy. This clonotype was counted ten times or more. Germline lookup yields CDR1 SGHRS and CDR2 YFSETQ. The V gene lost 4 bases and the J gene lost 2 bases, with 16 bases spanning the gap. CDR3 length: 15 residues. Researchers amplified the TCR beta CDR3 regions from RNA transcripts. When the TCR CDR3 underwent first-round RT-PCR, the HTBI primer set was used. MiXCR, run by TCRdb on the multiplex PCR reads, gives a single entry per CDR3 protein. This table holds about 290,000 distinct CDR3 sequences, approximately 12% found once.

The chain has TRBV5-1 and TRBJ2-7; possibly TRBD2 for D (6 bases). The receptor was derived from a woman aged 25 to 39 with Graves' hyperthyroidism that later progressed to Graves' ophthalmopathy. Sequencing was carried out using blood. DNA of the CDR3: TGCGCCAGCAGCGCGGGGATGCCTAGCACCTACGAGCAGTACTTC. This codes for CASSAGMPSTYEQYF.